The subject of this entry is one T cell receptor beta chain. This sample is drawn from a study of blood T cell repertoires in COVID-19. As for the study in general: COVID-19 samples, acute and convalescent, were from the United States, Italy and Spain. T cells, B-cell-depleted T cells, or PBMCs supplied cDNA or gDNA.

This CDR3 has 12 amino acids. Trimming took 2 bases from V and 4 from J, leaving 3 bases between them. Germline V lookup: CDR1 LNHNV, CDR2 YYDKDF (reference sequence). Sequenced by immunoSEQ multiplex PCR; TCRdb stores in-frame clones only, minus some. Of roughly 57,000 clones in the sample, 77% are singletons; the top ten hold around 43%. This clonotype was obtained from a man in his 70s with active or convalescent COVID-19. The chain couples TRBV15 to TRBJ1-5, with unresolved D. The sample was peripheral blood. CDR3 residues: CATSRTNQPQHF. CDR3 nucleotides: TGTGCCACCAGCAGAACAAATCAGCCCCAGCATTTT. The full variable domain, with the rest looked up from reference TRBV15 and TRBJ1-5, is DAMVIQNPRYQVTQFGKPVTLSCSQTLNHNVMYWYQQKSSQAPKLLFHYYDKDFNNEADTPDNFQSRRPNTSFCFLDIRSPGLGDTAMYLCATSRTNQPQHFGDGTRLSIL.